This entry features one T cell receptor (beta chain) sequence. Its antigen is not known. Those who donated were healthy bone marrow donors. The record originates from a study of cytomegalovirus exposure and HLA in healthy donors. Across the whole study: Membership in the Caucasian-associated ancestry cluster was found for approximately 85% of approximately 430 genotyped donors. Points from the study as a whole: The sole available immune exposure information was CMV serostatus. In a later analysis, compared with equally common non-associated chains, HLA-associated beta chains were more expanded.

Trimming removed 1 base from V and 3 bases from J; junction bases left unmatched: 7. The CDR3 has 17 amino acids. The germline gives CDR1 SGHVS, CDR2 FNYEAQ. Amplification used 60 Vbeta primers and 13 Jbeta primers. Produced via immunoSEQ multiplex PCR; TCRdb's table is partial and in-frame only. The sample has approximately 190,000 clones; 80% to 90% are singletons. Sequenced input: PBMCs. The rearrangement links TRBV7-6 to TRBJ2-3; 10 positions agree with TRBD1. This TCR was sampled from a man aged 35 to 55 in good health and CMV-seropositive. As DNA, the CDR3 is TGTGCCAGCAGCTTAGGAGTGAGACAGGGGGCAACAGATACGCAGTATTTT. This translates into CASSLGVRQGATDTQYF.